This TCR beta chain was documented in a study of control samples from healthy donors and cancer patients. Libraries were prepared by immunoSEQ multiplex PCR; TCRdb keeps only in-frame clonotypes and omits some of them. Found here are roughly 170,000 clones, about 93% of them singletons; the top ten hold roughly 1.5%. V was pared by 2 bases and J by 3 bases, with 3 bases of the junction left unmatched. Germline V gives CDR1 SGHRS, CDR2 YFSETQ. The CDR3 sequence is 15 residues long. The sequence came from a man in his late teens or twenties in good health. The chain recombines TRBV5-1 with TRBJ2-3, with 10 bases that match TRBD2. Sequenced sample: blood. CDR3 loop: CASSLTAGGTDTQYF. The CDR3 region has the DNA TGCGCCAGCAGCTTAACAGCGGGGGGGACAGATACGCAGTATTTT.